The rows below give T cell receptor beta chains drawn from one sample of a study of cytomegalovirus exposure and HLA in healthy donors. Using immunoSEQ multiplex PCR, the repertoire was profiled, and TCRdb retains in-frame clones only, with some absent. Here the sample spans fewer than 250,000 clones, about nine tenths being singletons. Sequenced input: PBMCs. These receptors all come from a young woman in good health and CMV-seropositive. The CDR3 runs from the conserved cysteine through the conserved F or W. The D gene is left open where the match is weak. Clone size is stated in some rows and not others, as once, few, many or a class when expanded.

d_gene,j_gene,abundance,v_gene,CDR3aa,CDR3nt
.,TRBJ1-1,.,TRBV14,CASSHVDWAIKIEAFF,TGTGCCAGCAGCCATGTAGATTGGGCCATAAAGATTGAAGCTTTCTTT
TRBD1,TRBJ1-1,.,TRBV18,CASSPREGAAFF,TGTGCCAGCTCACCACGTGAGGGGGCAGCTTTCTTT
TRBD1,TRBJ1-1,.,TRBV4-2,CASSPVRRGQGTAGTEAFF,TGTGCCAGCAGCCCCGTAAGGAGAGGACAGGGGACCGCGGGCACTGAAGCTTTCTTT
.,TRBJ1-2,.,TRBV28,CASSFGPTAYGYTF,TGTGCCAGCAGTTTTGGGCCGACGGCCTATGGCTACACCTTC
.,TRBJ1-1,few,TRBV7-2,CASSLQVRATDTEAFF,TGTGCCAGCAGCTTACAAGTGCGGGCTACGGACACTGAAGCTTTCTTT
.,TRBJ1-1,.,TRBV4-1,CASSQVGAGVNTEAFF,TGCGCCAGCAGCCAAGTAGGGGCTGGGGTTAACACTGAAGCTTTCTTT
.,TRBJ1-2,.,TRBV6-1,CASSKTDLYGYTF,TGTGCCAGCAGTAAGACAGATCTCTATGGCTACACCTTC
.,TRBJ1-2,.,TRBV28,CASNPGLVDGYTF,TGTGCCAGCAATCCGGGACTAGTCGATGGCTACACCTTC
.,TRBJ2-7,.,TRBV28,CASTLPLYEQYF,TGTGCCAGCACCCTCCCCCTCTACGAGCAGTACTTC
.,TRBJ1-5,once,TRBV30,CAWSLAGDLPQHF,TGTGCCTGGAGTTTAGCAGGGGATTTGCCCCAGCATTTT
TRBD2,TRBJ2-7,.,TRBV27,CASSSLSGIPYEQYF,TGTGCCAGCAGTTCCCTTAGCGGGATCCCCTACGAGCAGTACTTC
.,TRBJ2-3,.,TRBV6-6,CASSTGATSTDTQYF,TGTGCCAGCAGTACAGGAGCTACTAGCACAGATACGCAGTATTTT
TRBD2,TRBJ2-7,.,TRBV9,CASSVGLAGLREQYF,TGTGCCAGCAGCGTAGGACTAGCGGGGTTAAGGGAGCAGTACTTC
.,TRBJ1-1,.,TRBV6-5,CASSYGAGVEAFF,TGTGCCAGCAGTTACGGGGCTGGTGTTGAAGCTTTCTTT